A selection of T cell receptor beta chains follows, all from one sample in a study of blood T cell repertoires in COVID-19. Here immunoSEQ multiplex PCR was the method, and the copy in TCRdb shows in-frame clones only, minus some. Of about 250,000 clones listed, 87% are singletons. The sample taken for sequencing was PBMCs or T cells enriched from blood (not recorded which). Receptors originate from a woman in her 30s with acute COVID-19. CDR3s include the opening cysteine and the closing phenylalanine or tryptophan. The D gene is left open where the match is weak.

D gene: .
J gene: TRBJ1-4
V gene: TRBV4-1
CDR3 protein: CASSPGSSNEKLFF

D gene: .
J gene: TRBJ1-1
V gene: TRBV20-1
CDR3 protein: CSASPVNTEAFF

D gene: TRBD1
J gene: TRBJ1-1
V gene: TRBV30
CDR3 protein: CAFFSRGRGTEAFF

D gene: .
J gene: TRBJ1-3
V gene: TRBV10-3
CDR3 protein: CAISEVPGHISGNTIYF

D gene: TRBD2
J gene: TRBJ2-5
V gene: TRBV5-5
CDR3 protein: CASSVLAGGLETQYF

D gene: TRBD1
J gene: TRBJ2-7
V gene: TRBV11-2
CDR3 protein: CASKTGTASYEQYF

D gene: TRBD1
J gene: TRBJ1-4
V gene: TRBV3-1/TRBV3-2
CDR3 protein: CASSQEQGARYGEKLFF

D gene: TRBD1
J gene: TRBJ1-3
V gene: TRBV13
CDR3 protein: CASSSSRQGGRNTIYF

D gene: .
J gene: TRBJ2-7
V gene: TRBV11-2
CDR3 protein: CASSGQGGGYEQYF

D gene: .
J gene: TRBJ1-1
V gene: TRBV28
CDR3 protein: CASRDPGHLNTEAFF

D gene: TRBD2
J gene: TRBJ2-1
V gene: TRBV10-3
CDR3 protein: CAIRDSGRKSYNEQFF

D gene: TRBD2
J gene: TRBJ2-1
V gene: TRBV6-4
CDR3 protein: CASSDGASGRWVF

D gene: .
J gene: TRBJ2-1
V gene: TRBV20-1
CDR3 protein: CSASVFGGYNEQFF

D gene: TRBD1
J gene: TRBJ2-5
V gene: TRBV5-1
CDR3 protein: CASSRNRGIETQYF

D gene: TRBD2
J gene: TRBJ2-5
V gene: TRBV7-6
CDR3 protein: CASSSETSGSVETQYF

D gene: .
J gene: TRBJ1-1
V gene: TRBV14
CDR3 protein: CASSQFLDNSAFF

D gene: TRBD2
J gene: TRBJ2-7
V gene: TRBV4-3
CDR3 protein: CASSQDIGGSIDEQYF

D gene: .
J gene: TRBJ2-7
V gene: TRBV13
CDR3 protein: CACSRPLAGRLSYEQYF

D gene: .
J gene: TRBJ1-2
V gene: TRBV5-1
CDR3 protein: CASSVSQYGYTF

D gene: TRBD2
J gene: TRBJ2-1
V gene: TRBV6-2/TRBV6-3
CDR3 protein: CASSIHRTSGSGDQFF

D gene: TRBD1
J gene: TRBJ1-1
V gene: TRBV6-5
CDR3 protein: CASRTGESASRAFF

D gene: TRBD1
J gene: TRBJ1-1
V gene: TRBV28
CDR3 protein: CASRRGQGQPLAFF

D gene: TRBD1
J gene: TRBJ1-1
V gene: TRBV10-3
CDR3 protein: CAISAGTGITEAFF

D gene: TRBD2
J gene: TRBJ2-3
V gene: TRBV7-8
CDR3 protein: CASSLAGLALRDTQYF

D gene: TRBD2
J gene: TRBJ2-3
V gene: TRBV2
CDR3 protein: CAKKLAVADTQYF

D gene: .
J gene: TRBJ1-1
V gene: TRBV5-6
CDR3 protein: CASSWYGEDTEAFF

D gene: TRBD1
J gene: TRBJ1-2
V gene: TRBV30
CDR3 protein: CAWRGQGNYGYTF

D gene: .
J gene: TRBJ2-3
V gene: TRBV27
CDR3 protein: CASSFGVGGTQYF

D gene: TRBD2
J gene: TRBJ2-4
V gene: TRBV6-2/TRBV6-3
CDR3 protein: CASSPTSGSGKNIQYF

D gene: .
J gene: TRBJ1-4
V gene: TRBV11-2
CDR3 protein: CASSPDRFGVEKLFF

D gene: .
J gene: TRBJ1-1
V gene: TRBV7-9
CDR3 protein: CASSLVGGEALEAFF

D gene: TRBD2
J gene: TRBJ2-2
V gene: TRBV19
CDR3 protein: CASTGGGGELFF

D gene: TRBD1
J gene: TRBJ2-2
V gene: TRBV10-1
CDR3 protein: CARTGTGGCTGELFF

D gene: .
J gene: TRBJ1-1
V gene: TRBV5-1
CDR3 protein: CASSLGGGNTEAFF

D gene: .
J gene: TRBJ1-2
V gene: TRBV27
CDR3 protein: CASSSPGLQDGYTF

D gene: .
J gene: TRBJ2-7
V gene: TRBV7-8
CDR3 protein: CASASGSAGYEQYF

D gene: TRBD1
J gene: TRBJ1-2
V gene: TRBV29-1
CDR3 protein: CSGAPGGGNYGYTF

D gene: .
J gene: TRBJ1-1
V gene: TRBV28
CDR3 protein: CASSAPGAGDTEAFF

D gene: .
J gene: TRBJ1-5
V gene: TRBV14
CDR3 protein: CASLRDTTSVSQPQHF

D gene: .
J gene: TRBJ1-1
V gene: TRBV19
CDR3 protein: CASSIDGQGTTEAFF

D gene: TRBD2
J gene: TRBJ2-1
V gene: TRBV5-1
CDR3 protein: CASSLVLAGGQSYNEQFF

D gene: .
J gene: TRBJ2-4
V gene: TRBV7-8
CDR3 protein: CASSYPRAEGKNIQYF

D gene: .
J gene: TRBJ2-7
V gene: TRBV7-9
CDR3 protein: CASSLGRQTYEQYF

D gene: TRBD2
J gene: TRBJ2-2
V gene: TRBV9
CDR3 protein: CASSLKRTSGNTGELFF

D gene: TRBD1
J gene: TRBJ1-2
V gene: TRBV5-1
CDR3 protein: CASSPRTGLGANYGYTF

D gene: TRBD2
J gene: TRBJ2-7
V gene: TRBV5-6
CDR3 protein: CASSSAGGQYEQYF

D gene: .
J gene: TRBJ1-1
V gene: TRBV3-1/TRBV3-2
CDR3 protein: CASSQDYRGLNTEAFF

D gene: TRBD1
J gene: TRBJ1-1
V gene: TRBV27
CDR3 protein: CASSPLRGQNTEAFF

D gene: .
J gene: TRBJ2-1
V gene: TRBV7-6
CDR3 protein: CASSSNPAARLYNEQFF

D gene: .
J gene: TRBJ1-2
V gene: TRBV30
CDR3 protein: CAFETDRLKRYTF

D gene: .
J gene: TRBJ2-2
V gene: TRBV7-8
CDR3 protein: CASNLVRRDTGELFF

D gene: TRBD1
J gene: TRBJ1-5
V gene: TRBV5-6
CDR3 protein: CASSRQGSQPQHF

D gene: TRBD1
J gene: TRBJ2-1
V gene: TRBV15
CDR3 protein: CATSRPRQGNNEQFF

D gene: .
J gene: TRBJ1-2
V gene: TRBV5-5
CDR3 protein: CASSSPPVDIFPYGYTF

D gene: .
J gene: TRBJ2-7
V gene: TRBV2
CDR3 protein: CASAQGSRQYF

D gene: .
J gene: TRBJ1-4
V gene: TRBV19
CDR3 protein: CASTQGIVPEKLFF

D gene: TRBD2
J gene: TRBJ2-3
V gene: TRBV3-1/TRBV3-2
CDR3 protein: CASSPLAGGTDTQYF